This TCR beta chain stems from a study of chemoradiotherapy in HPV16-positive cancers. The wider study: Candidate HPV-specific clones and shared TCR motifs came from two HPV16-positive patients.

TCRdb keeps only in-frame clones here, not all; method: immunoSEQ multiplex PCR. The sample yields 15,000 or so clones, about 74% seen once. CDR1 is SEHNR, CDR2 FQNEAQ, per germline (reference sequence). The trim removed 5 bases at V and 2 bases at J, leaving 5 bases unmatched. This CDR3 contains 16 residues. The sequence came from a human donor with HPV-associated anogenital cancer. The sample was tumor tissue, taken from a patient who underwent chemoradiotherapy. J is TRBJ2-2 and V is TRBV7-9, with TRBD1 matching 10 bases. The CDR3 loop reads CASSGRQGANTGELFF. The CDR3, as DNA: TGTGCCAGCAGCGGTCGACAGGGGGCTAACACCGGGGAGCTGTTTTTT.